This T cell receptor (beta chain) comes out of a study of blood T cell repertoires in COVID-19. Study context: Italy, Spain and the United States were the sources of the convalescent and acute COVID-19 samples. PBMCs, B-cell-depleted T cells, or T cells provided the cDNA or gDNA that made up the material.

Participants were aged about 18 to 100 years from 20 to 30 US areas. Cohort 3 donors were reported recovered after two negative PCRs, clearance, or symptom resolution. With 0 bases clipped from V and 4 bases from J, the junction kept 12 bases outside the gene matches. Per germline, CDR1 MGHRA and CDR2 YSYEKL. The CDR3 covers 20 residues. This clone was seen a handful of times. Sequencing was performed with immunoSEQ multiplex PCR; in TCRdb, only in-frame clones are kept and a portion is missing. The repertoire holds 390,000 or so clones, with approximately 87% as singletons. The chain couples TRBV4-1 to TRBJ2-2; 12 bases align to TRBD2. The clonotype comes from a woman aged 50 to 65 who had recovered from COVID-19. Sequenced material: PBMCs or T cells enriched from blood (not recorded which). The DNA of the CDR3 is TGCGCCAGCAGCCAAGAGTTCCCTAGCGGGGGGGCCCCGGGCACCGGGGAGCTGTTTTTT. This translates into CASSQEFPSGGAPGTGELFF.